The clone carrying this T cell receptor (beta chain) came up many times. These data come from a study of shared clonotypes between healthy human individuals. The length of the CDR3 is 16 residues. V was pared by 4 bases and J by 0 bases, with 13 bases between. Germline CDR1 KGHSH, CDR2 LQKENI. Study processing details: With immunoSEQ giving junction-only sequences and no quality scores, filtering differed. The data were produced by immunoSEQ multiplex PCR, yet TCRdb's version contains in-frame clones alone and is incomplete. V, J and clone size derive from that table, while D and trimming were established from the DNA sequence. The table shows 550,000 to 850,000 clones, with roughly 72% occurring only once.

The J gene is TRBJ2-1, the V gene TRBV18, with D perhaps TRBD1 (5 bases). This receptor was obtained from a woman aged 25 to 39 in good health. Sequenced: memory CD4+ T cells sorted from blood. Subset defined: CD45RA-negative fraction. The CDR3 spells CASSRQTADSYNEQFF. DNA of the CDR3: TGTGCCAGCTCACGACAGACTGCAGACTCCTACAATGAGCAGTTCTTC.